The sequence of this TCR beta chain was determined in a study of CD8 T cells in Susac syndrome. cDNA came from about 0.51 to 1 ug RNA primed by random hexamers. TCRdb re-analysed the immunoSEQ multiplex PCR reads in MiXCR, keeping a single row per CDR3 protein. The table records 65,000 to 100,000 distinct CDR3 sequences, roughly 96% of them present only once. V was cut by 3 bases and J by 7 bases, with 15 bases left in between. This CDR3 spans 13 amino acids. The germline V gene encodes CDR1 DFQATT and CDR2 SNEGSKA (reference sequence). Material: CD8+ T cells from PBMCs. The sequence was obtained from a human donor with Susac syndrome. The V gene is TRBV20-1, the J gene TRBJ2-5; D may be TRBD1 (5 bases). The CDR3 coding sequence is TGCAGTGCTAGTAAGAGTGGTAGGGGGACCCAGTACTTC. It yields the protein CSASKSGRGTQYF.